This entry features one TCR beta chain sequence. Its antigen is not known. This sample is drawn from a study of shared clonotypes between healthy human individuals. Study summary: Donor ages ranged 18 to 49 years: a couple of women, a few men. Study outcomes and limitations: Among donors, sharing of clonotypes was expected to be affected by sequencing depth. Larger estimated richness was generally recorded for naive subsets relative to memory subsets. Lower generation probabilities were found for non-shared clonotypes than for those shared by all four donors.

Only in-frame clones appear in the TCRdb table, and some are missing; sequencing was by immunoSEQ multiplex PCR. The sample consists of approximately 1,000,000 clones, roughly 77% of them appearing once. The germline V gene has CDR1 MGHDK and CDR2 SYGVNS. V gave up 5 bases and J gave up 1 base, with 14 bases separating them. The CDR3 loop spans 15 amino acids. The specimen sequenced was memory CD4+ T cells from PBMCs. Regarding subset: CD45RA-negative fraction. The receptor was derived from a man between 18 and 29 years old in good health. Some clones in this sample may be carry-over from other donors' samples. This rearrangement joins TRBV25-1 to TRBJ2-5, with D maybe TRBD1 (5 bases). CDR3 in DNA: TGTGCCAGCAGTCTCCATCAGGGTTTCCAAGAGACCCAGTACTTC. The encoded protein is CASSLHQGFQETQYF.